This TCR beta chain was sequenced for a study of T-cell memory formation after mild COVID-19. From germline, CDR1 is MNHEY and CDR2 SMNVEV (reference sequence). V was pared by 10 bases and J by 0 bases, with 16 bases between. This CDR3 contains 14 residues. Using constant-segment primers, 5'RACE produced TCR alpha and TCR beta cDNA libraries carrying sample barcodes and UMIs. TCRdb redid the calling of the 5' RACE reads with MiXCR, one entry per CDR3 protein. The sample lists just under 50,000 distinct CDR3 sequences, roughly 12% occurring once. Sequenced input: PBMCs or a T cell subset sorted from them (not recorded which). The source of this sequence is a man aged 18 to 35 who had mild COVID-19 (a few samples of this study predate the infection). Cell type and time point are not known. The rearrangement uses TRBV27 and TRBJ2-7; D might be TRBD2 (5 bases). The CDR3 nucleotides read TGTGCCACCCGGAAAGAGGGCCACTCCTACGAGCAGTACTTC. This gives the protein CATRKEGHSYEQYF.